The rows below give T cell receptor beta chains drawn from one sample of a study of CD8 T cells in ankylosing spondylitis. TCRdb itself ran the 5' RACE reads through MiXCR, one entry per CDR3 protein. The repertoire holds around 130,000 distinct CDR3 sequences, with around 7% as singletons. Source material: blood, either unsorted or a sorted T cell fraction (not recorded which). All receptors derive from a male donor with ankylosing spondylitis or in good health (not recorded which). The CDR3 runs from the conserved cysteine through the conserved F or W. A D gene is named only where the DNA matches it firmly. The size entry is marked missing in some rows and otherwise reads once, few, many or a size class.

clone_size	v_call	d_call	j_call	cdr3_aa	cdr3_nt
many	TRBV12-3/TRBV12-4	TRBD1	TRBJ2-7	CASSFRDSYEQYF	TGTGCCAGCAGTTTCCGGGACAGCTACGAGCAGTACTTC
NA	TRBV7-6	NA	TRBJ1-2	CASSPGIRVANYGYTF	TGTGCCAGCAGCCCAGGGATCAGGGTAGCTAACTATGGCTACACCTTC
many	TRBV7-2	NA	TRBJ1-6	CASSPGTYNSPLHF	TGTGCCAGCAGCCCAGGAACGTATAATTCACCCCTCCACTTT
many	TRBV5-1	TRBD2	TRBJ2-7	CASSFPAGAPHYEQYF	TGCGCCAGCAGCTTCCCAGCGGGAGCCCCACACTACGAGCAGTACTTC
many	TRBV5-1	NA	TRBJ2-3	CASSGLQGDTQYF	TGCGCCAGCAGCGGTTTACAGGGAGATACGCAGTATTTT
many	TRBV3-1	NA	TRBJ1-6	CASSHGPGRTSPLHF	TGTGCCAGCAGCCATGGACCAGGGCGAACTTCACCCCTCCACTTT
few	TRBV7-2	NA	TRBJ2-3	CASSLAQAGGDTQYF	TGTGCCAGCAGCTTAGCGCAGGCAGGGGGGGATACGCAGTATTTT
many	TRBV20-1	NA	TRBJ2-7	CSARGTIIYEQYF	TGCAGTGCTAGGGGGACAATTATCTACGAGCAGTACTTC
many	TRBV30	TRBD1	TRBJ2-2	CAWSQRQGGELFF	TGTGCCTGGAGCCAAAGACAGGGCGGGGAGCTGTTTTTT
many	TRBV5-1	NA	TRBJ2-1	CASSPEGINEQFF	TGCGCCAGCAGCCCCGAGGGTATCAATGAGCAGTTCTTC
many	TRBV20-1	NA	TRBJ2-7	CSASYTGNHEQYF	TGCAGTGCTAGTTATACAGGGAATCACGAGCAGTACTTC
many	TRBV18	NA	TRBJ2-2	CASSPWGIPNTGELFF	TGTGCCAGCTCACCGTGGGGGATCCCGAACACCGGGGAGCTGTTTTTT
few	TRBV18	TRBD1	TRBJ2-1	CASSPDRVTYNEQFF	TGTGCCAGCTCACCGGACAGGGTAACCTACAATGAGCAGTTCTTC
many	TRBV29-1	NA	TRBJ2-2	CSVYKTITPNTGELFF	TGCAGCGTTTACAAGACTATCACGCCGAACACCGGGGAGCTGTTTTTT
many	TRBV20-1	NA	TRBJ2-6	CSAREATGIGANVLTF	TGCAGTGCTAGAGAGGCTACAGGGATAGGGGCCAACGTCCTGACTTTC
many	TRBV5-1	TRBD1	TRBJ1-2	CASSLTGVEGYTF	TGCGCCAGCAGCTTGACAGGGGTCGAAGGCTACACCTTC
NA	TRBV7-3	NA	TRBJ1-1	CASSPSVLDATEAFF	TGTGCCAGCAGCCCTTCTGTCCTAGACGCAACTGAAGCTTTCTTT
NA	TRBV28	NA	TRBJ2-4	CASSFGRVAKNIQYF	TGTGCCAGCAGTTTCGGTCGGGTAGCCAAAAACATTCAGTACTTC
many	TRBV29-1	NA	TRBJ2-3	CSVEEQEWDTQYF	TGCAGCGTGGAGGAGCAGGAATGGGATACGCAGTATTTT
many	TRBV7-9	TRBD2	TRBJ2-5	CASSPTSGVETQYF	TGTGCCAGCAGCCCGACTAGCGGGGTAGAGACCCAGTACTTC